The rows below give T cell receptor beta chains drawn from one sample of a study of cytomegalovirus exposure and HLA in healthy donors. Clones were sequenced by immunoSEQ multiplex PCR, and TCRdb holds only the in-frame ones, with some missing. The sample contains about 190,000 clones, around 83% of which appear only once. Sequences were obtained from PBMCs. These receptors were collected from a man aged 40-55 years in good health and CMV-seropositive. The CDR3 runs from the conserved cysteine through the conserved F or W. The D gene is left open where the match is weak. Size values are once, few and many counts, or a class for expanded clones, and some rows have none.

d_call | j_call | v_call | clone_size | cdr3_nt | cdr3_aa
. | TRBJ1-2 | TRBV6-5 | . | TGTGCCAGCAGAAACTCCCGGGGCTACACCTTC | CASRNSRGYTF
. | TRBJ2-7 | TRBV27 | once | TGTGCCAGCAGTTTAGGCAGTAACACCTACGAGCAGTACTTC | CASSLGSNTYEQYF
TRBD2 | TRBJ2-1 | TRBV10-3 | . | TGTGCCAGCAGTGAAGTTGCGGGAGGGGTCGATGAGCAGTTCTTC | CASSEVAGGVDEQFF
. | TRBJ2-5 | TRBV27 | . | TGTGCCAGCAGTTTATCGGAGAACCAAGAGACCCAGTACTTC | CASSLSENQETQYF
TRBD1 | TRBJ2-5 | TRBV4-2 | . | TGTGCCAGCAATACAGGGGGCGGTCAAGAGACCCAGTACTTC | CASNTGGGQETQYF
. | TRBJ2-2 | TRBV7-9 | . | TGTGCCAGCAGCCCCAACGCGGTCGGGGAGCTGTTTTTT | CASSPNAVGELFF
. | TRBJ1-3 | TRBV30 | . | TGTGCCTGGACCCCAGCCAGGGGTCCTGGAAACACCATATATTTT | CAWTPARGPGNTIYF
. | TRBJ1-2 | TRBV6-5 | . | TGTGCCAGCAGTTACGGAGGGAGCTATGGCTACACCTTC | CASSYGGSYGYTF
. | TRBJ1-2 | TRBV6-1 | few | TGTGCCAGCAGTGAAGGCGGTGCTCTCCTAATCTATGGCTACACCTTC | CASSEGGALLIYGYTF
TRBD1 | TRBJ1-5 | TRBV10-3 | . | TGTGCCATCAGTGAGTCGATACTGGACAGGGCGGCTACTAGCAATCAGCCCCAGCATTTT | CAISESILDRAATSNQPQHF
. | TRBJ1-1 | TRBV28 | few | TGTGCCAGCAGTTTAAGAGAAACTGAAGCTTTCTTT | CASSLRETEAFF
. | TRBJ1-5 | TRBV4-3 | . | TGCGCCAGCAGCCCTAGCCGGGAGAGGCAGCCCCAGCATTTT | CASSPSRERQPQHF
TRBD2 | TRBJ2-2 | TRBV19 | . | TGTGCCAGTAGTCGGACTAGCGGGCCCACCGGGGAGCTGTTTTTT | CASSRTSGPTGELFF
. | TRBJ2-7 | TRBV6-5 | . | TGTGCCAGCAAACGGGGTGCCGGGGTCTACGAGCAGTACTTC | CASKRGAGVYEQYF
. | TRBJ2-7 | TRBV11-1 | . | TGTGCCAGCAGCTTACAACAGGGCGACGGCGAGCAGTACTTC | CASSLQQGDGEQYF
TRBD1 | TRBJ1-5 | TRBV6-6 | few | TGTGCCAGCAGAGCCCGCGGACAGGGTAGCAATCAGCCCCAGCATTTT | CASRARGQGSNQPQHF
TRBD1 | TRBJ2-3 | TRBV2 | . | TGTGCCCGGCAGGGGGTAATAGATACGCAGTATTTT | CARQGVIDTQYF
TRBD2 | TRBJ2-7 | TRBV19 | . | TGTGCCAGTAGTCTTCTAGCGGGAGTTTACCACGAGCAGTACTTC | CASSLLAGVYHEQYF
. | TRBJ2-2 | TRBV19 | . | TGTGCCAGTAGTATAGGGGAGTTCACCGGGGAGCTGTTTTTT | CASSIGEFTGELFF
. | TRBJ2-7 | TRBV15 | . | TGTGCCACCAGCAGAGATCCGGGGTACGAGCAGTACTTC | CATSRDPGYEQYF
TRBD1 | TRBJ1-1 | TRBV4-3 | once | TGCGCCAGCAGCCAAGCCTCCGGGACAGCGAACACTGAAGCTTTCTTT | CASSQASGTANTEAFF
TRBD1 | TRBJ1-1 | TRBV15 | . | TGTGCCACCAGCAGAACCACGGCAGGGGGACCTGAAGCTTTCTTT | CATSRTTAGGPEAFF
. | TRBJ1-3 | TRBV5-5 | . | TGTGCCAGCAGCTTGGCGTCGGCAGGCTCTGGAAACACCATATATTTT | CASSLASAGSGNTIYF
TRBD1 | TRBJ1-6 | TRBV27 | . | TGTGCCAGCAGTCGGACAGGGCAAAACTATAATTCACCCCTCCACTTT | CASSRTGQNYNSPLHF
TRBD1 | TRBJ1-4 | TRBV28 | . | TGTGCCACTCAACCAGGGGGCCTTAATGAAAAACTGTTTTTT | CATQPGGLNEKLFF
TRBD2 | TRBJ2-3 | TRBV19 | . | TGTGCCAGTAGACTTAGCGGGGCAAGCACAGATACGCAGTATTTT | CASRLSGASTDTQYF
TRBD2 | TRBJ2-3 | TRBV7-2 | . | TGTGCCAGCAGCTTCCAGACTAGCGGGAGCACAGATACGCAGTATTTT | CASSFQTSGSTDTQYF
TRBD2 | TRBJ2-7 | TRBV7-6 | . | TGTGCCAGCAGCCCGGGGGGGATCCCTCTCTCCTACGAGCAGTACTTC | CASSPGGIPLSYEQYF
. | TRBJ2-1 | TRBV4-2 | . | TGTGCCAGCAGCTCCGCACTAGCAGGTGCCTACAATGAGCAGTTCTTC | CASSSALAGAYNEQFF
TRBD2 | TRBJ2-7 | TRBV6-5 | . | TGTGCCAGCAGTTACCAGCGGGGGCCTTACGAGCAGTACTTC | CASSYQRGPYEQYF
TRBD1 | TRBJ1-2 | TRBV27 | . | TGTGCCAGCAGTTTCCAAAGGACAGGACTTAACTATGGCTACACCTTC | CASSFQRTGLNYGYTF
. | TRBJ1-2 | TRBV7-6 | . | TGTGCCAGCAGCTTAGGCCAGTCGGGCTATGGCTACACCTTC | CASSLGQSGYGYTF
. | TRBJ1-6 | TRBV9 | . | TGTGCCAGCTCCTGGGTCGGGAATTCACCCCTCCACTTT | CASSWVGNSPLHF
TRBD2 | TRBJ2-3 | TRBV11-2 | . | TGTGCCAGCAGCTCCCTAGCGGGAGGCACAGATACGCAGTATTTT | CASSSLAGGTDTQYF
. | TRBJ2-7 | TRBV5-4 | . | TGTGCCAGCAGCCGCGATGTCTCTGAAAAGATCTACGAGCAGTACTTC | CASSRDVSEKIYEQYF
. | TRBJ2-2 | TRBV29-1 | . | TGCAGCGTTGACAGGGGGAACACCGGGGAGCTGTTTTTT | CSVDRGNTGELFF
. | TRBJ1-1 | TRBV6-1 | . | TGTGCCAGCAGCTCCAGGGGTAGGACTGAAGCTTTCTTT | CASSSRGRTEAFF
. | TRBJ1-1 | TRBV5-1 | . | TGCGCCAGCAGCTTGGGATTACAGCGGGACACTGAAGCTTTCTTT | CASSLGLQRDTEAFF
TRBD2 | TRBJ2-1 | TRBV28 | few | TGTGCCAGCAGTTTCCTCCTTGGACTAGCGGGAGGCAATGAGCAGTTCTTC | CASSFLLGLAGGNEQFF
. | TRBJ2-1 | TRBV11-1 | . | TGTGCCAGCAGCTTATTTAACAATGAGCAGTTCTTC | CASSLFNNEQFF
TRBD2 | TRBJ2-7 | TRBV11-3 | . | TGTGCCAGCAGAGCGGGAGTTGACATTTTCGAGCAGTACTTC | CASRAGVDIFEQYF